This TCR beta chain was identified in a study of blood T cell repertoires in COVID-19. The CDR3 loop spans 16 amino acids. Germline CDR1 MNHNS, CDR2 SASEGT. The V and J ends lost 2 bases and 2 bases respectively, with 16 bases between them. How the authors handled the data: By means of reference gene primer amplification, nucleated cell counts were estimated. Libraries were prepared by immunoSEQ multiplex PCR; TCRdb keeps only in-frame clonotypes and omits some of them. For V, J and clone size, that table is used; D and trimming come from the DNA. Of 290,000 or so clones listed, around 86% are singletons. Among Cohort 3 donors, those recovered had two negative PCRs, clearance, or symptom resolution.

The chain combines TRBV6-1 with TRBJ2-7, with D tentatively TRBD1 (5 bases). The source of this sequence is a woman aged 18-30 years who had recovered from COVID-19. The material sequenced was PBMCs or T cells enriched from blood (not recorded which). The CDR3 protein is CASSENLRVLPYEQYF. CDR3 nucleotides: TGTGCCAGCAGTGAAAATCTCAGGGTACTTCCCTACGAGCAGTACTTC.